The 8 T cell receptor beta chains reported below all come from one sample, sequenced in a study of cytomegalovirus exposure and HLA in healthy donors. The PCR contained 60 Vbeta and 13 Jbeta primers. Profiling relied on immunoSEQ multiplex PCR, and the TCRdb table lists in-frame clones only, not all of them. The repertoire has around 160,000 clones, about 77% of them found once; the top ten carry 2% to 3%. Sample: PBMCs. These receptor sequences come from a woman aged 40 to 49 in good health and CMV-seropositive.

V is TRBV5-8 and J is TRBJ2-7, with D perhaps matching TRBD2 (5 bases). Looked up from germline, CDR1 is SGHTS and CDR2 is YDEGEE. Trimming pared 4 bases from V and 4 bases from J, leaving 12 bases between. The CDR3 sequence is 13 residues long. CDR3 sequence reads: CASSVDGKYEQYF. As DNA, the CDR3 is TGTGCCAGCAGCGTCGACGGGAAATACGAGCAGTACTTC.

V and J are TRBV7-7 and TRBJ2-7; the D is unclear. Trimming pared 2 bases from V and 5 bases from J, leaving 10 bases between. This CDR3 contains 13 residues. Germline-derived CDR1 and CDR2 are SSHAT and FNYEAQ (reference sequence). CDR3 sequence reads: CASSLSPRDEQYF. The CDR3 DNA is TGTGCCAGCAGCTTATCCCCTCGGGACGAGCAGTACTTC. The full variable domain, in which reference TRBV7-7 and TRBJ2-7 provide the parts outside the CDR3, is GAGVSQSPRYKVTKRGQDVTLRCDPISSHATLYWYQQALGQGPEFLTYFNYEAQPDKSGLPSDRFSAERPEGSISTLTIQRTEQRDSAMYRCASSLSPRDEQYFGPGTRLTVT.

This chain links TRBV5-1 with TRBJ2-3, with TRBD2 matching over 12 bases. The CDR3 totals 16 residues. The V segment lost 2 bases and the J segment 2 bases; nucleotides outside the gene matches: 3. The V gene's germline CDR1 is SGHRS and CDR2 YFSETQ. DNA for the CDR3: TGCGCCAGCAGCTTAAGGACTAGCGGGATCACAGATACGCAGTATTTT. It translates to CASSLRTSGITDTQYF.

The V gene is TRBV2, the J gene TRBJ2-5; 7 bases fit TRBD2. The CDR3 contains 16 residues. From germline, CDR1 is SNHLY and CDR2 FYNNEI. The junction had 11 bases not matched to a gene; V was cut back by 6 bases and J by 1 base. The CDR3 nucleotides read TGTGCCAGCAGGGGGAGGGGAGGGACTGTCCAAGAGACCCAGTACTTC. This codes for CASRGRGGTVQETQYF.

A single count supports this clone. The V call is TRBV6-4, the J call TRBJ2-1; 9 nucleotides line up with TRBD1. The CDR3 is made up of 15 amino acids. The germline V gene has CDR1 MRHNA and CDR2 SNTAGT. The junction had 4 bases not matched to a gene; V was cut back by 5 bases and J by 2 bases. In nucleotides, the CDR3 is TGTGCCAGCAGTCCACAGGGGGCCGCCTACAATGAGCAGTTCTTC. Protein product: CASSPQGAAYNEQFF.

The chain uses TRBV30 and TRBJ1-4, with D unclear. The CDR3 runs to 14 residues. V dropped 1 base and J dropped 7 bases, with 13 bases sitting between them. Germline V gene data show CDR1 as GTSNPN and CDR2 as SVGIG (reference sequence). The CDR3, as DNA: TGTGCCTGGAGTGGAGGGTCTGTCACTGAAAAACTGTTTTTT. It specifies CAWSGGSVTEKLFF.

The chain couples TRBV5-1 to TRBJ2-1, with 11 nucleotides matching TRBD2. There are 16 residues in the CDR3. J lost 3 bases, V lost 3 bases, and 5 bases had no gene match. Per germline, CDR1 SGHRS and CDR2 YFSETQ. The CDR3 reads CASSSGGTSGYNEQFF. As DNA, the CDR3 is TGCGCCAGCAGCTCGGGGGGGACTAGCGGCTACAATGAGCAGTTCTTC.

The chain uses TRBV9 and TRBJ2-7; TRBD2 matches at 11 bases. CDR1 is SGDLS and CDR2 is YYNGEE in the germline V gene. This CDR3 is built from 15 residues. The V segment lost 4 bases and the J segment 4 bases; nucleotides outside the gene matches: 7. The CDR3 DNA reads as TGTGCCAGCAGCCCGCGACTAGCGGGATCATACGAGCAGTACTTC. It codes for CASSPRLAGSYEQYF. Drawing the rest from reference TRBV9 and TRBJ2-7, the complete variable domain is DSGVTQTPKHLITATGQRVTLRCSPRSGDLSVYWYQQSLDQGLQFLIQYYNGEERAKGNILERFSAQQFPDLHSELNLSSLELGDSALYFCASSPRLAGSYEQYFGPGTRLTVT.